The clone carrying this T cell receptor beta chain was seen only a few times. As yet, its antigen is unknown. A J-beta primer mix and a sample-barcoded 5' primer were used in a second PCR of roughly 7 to 12 cycles. Every cDNA molecule carried a tag from a template-switch adaptor bearing 12 random nucleotides. A single record per CDR3 protein comes from TCRdb applying MiXCR to the 5' RACE reads. The sample includes about 1.8 million distinct CDR3 sequences, around 48% of them seen just once. The entry originates in a study of blood T cells in healthy people across ages. Study in general: Capturing about one barcoded beta molecule per two T cells was achieved by template switching. General study results and limits: In older individuals, TCR beta diversity per million T cells was lower, falling roughly linearly with age.

Caucasian individuals from Russia who were healthy and aged 6 to 90 acted as donors. The CDR3 runs to 16 residues. Trimming took 2 bases from V and 2 from J, leaving 13 bases between them. Germline assignment: CDR1 MNHEY and CDR2 SVGAGI. The V gene is TRBV6-5, the J gene TRBJ2-1; perhaps D is TRBD1 or TRBD2 (5 bases each). Source material: blood. The TCR originated in a woman aged 40 to 50 in good health. CDR3 in amino acids: CASSYGTPGPYNEQFF. In nucleotides, the CDR3 is TGTGCCAGCAGTTACGGGACCCCCGGCCCCTACAATGAGCAGTTCTTC.